These 7 T cell receptor beta chains were sequenced from one sample in a study of blood T cell repertoires in COVID-19. TCRdb keeps only in-frame clones here, not all; method: immunoSEQ multiplex PCR. The sample yields about 150,000 clones, approximately 90% seen once. Sequencing was performed on peripheral blood. These receptors were obtained from a man in his 60s with active or convalescent COVID-19.

The chain has TRBV6-5 and TRBJ1-1; 8 nucleotides agree with TRBD1. The V segment lost 7 bases and the J segment 5 bases; nucleotides outside the gene matches: 9. The CDR3 has 14 amino acids. Germline V lookup: CDR1 MNHEY, CDR2 SVGAGI. In DNA form, the CDR3 reads TGTGCCAGCACCAAGCAGGGGGCGGGGACTGAAGCTTTCTTT. Amino acid sequence: CASTKQGAGTEAFF.

The V call is TRBV5-6, the J call TRBJ1-5, with D possibly TRBD1 on 6 matching bases. The V and J ends lost 2 bases and 5 bases respectively, with 11 bases between them. CDR1 and CDR2 from the germline V gene are SGHDT and YYEEEE. CDR3 length: 14 amino acids. In DNA form, the CDR3 reads TGTGCCAGCAGCTTACAGGGTTGGGATCAGCCCCAGCATTTT. This encodes CASSLQGWDQPQHF.

The chain joins TRBV7-9 to TRBJ2-3; weak D call: TRBD1 (5 bases). V shed 1 base and J shed 0 bases, with 8 bases lying between them. From germline, CDR1 is SEHNR and CDR2 FQNEAQ (reference sequence). The length of the CDR3 is 15 residues. The CDR3 spells CASSLEGKSTDTQYF. CDR3 DNA sequence: TGTGCCAGCAGCTTAGAGGGGAAAAGCACAGATACGCAGTATTTT.

This clone was seen once. This chain's CDR3 is CASNRDRAGELFF. CDR3 DNA sequence: TGTGCCAGTAATCGGGATCGGGCCGGGGAGCTGTTTTTT. The chain joins TRBV19 to TRBJ2-2, with D possibly TRBD2 on 5 matching bases. V gave up 7 bases and J gave up 6 bases, with 12 bases separating them. This CDR3 is built from 13 residues. Germline assignment: CDR1 LNHDA and CDR2 SQIVND (reference sequence).

This chain connects TRBV6-1 to TRBJ1-3; D is possibly TRBD1 (6 bases). This CDR3 comprises 14 residues. Germline V gives CDR1 MNHNS, CDR2 SASEGT. The V gene lost 3 bases and the J gene lost 7 bases, with 13 bases spanning the gap. In nucleotides, the CDR3 is TGTGCCAGCAGTGACAGGGGATTGAGCAACACCATATATTTT. As protein: CASSDRGLSNTIYF.

The rearrangement joins TRBV5-5 to TRBJ2-3; D is undetermined. V was clipped by 4 bases and J by 6 bases, with 15 bases between them. The CDR3 totals 14 residues. Per the germline V gene, CDR1 is SGHKS and CDR2 is YYEKEE (reference sequence). The CDR3 DNA reads TGTGCCAGCAGCAACGGTCCCTCCCCCGATACGCAGTATTTT. Amino acid sequence: CASSNGPSPDTQYF.

The chain joins TRBV29-1 to TRBJ2-1; 7 bases align to TRBD1. Germline V lookup: CDR1 SQVTM, CDR2 ANQGSEA. With 7 bases clipped from V and 2 bases from J, the junction kept 8 bases outside the gene matches. The CDR3 extends over 14 amino acids. Here the CDR3 reads CSAATGAPYNEQFF. In DNA, the CDR3 is TGCAGCGCCGCTACAGGGGCCCCCTACAATGAGCAGTTCTTC.